This record covers a single T cell receptor beta chain. The target of this receptor is not known. No per-base quality is available; no much larger clone lies one base away. Taken from cysteine to phenylalanine, the CDR3 has 15 residues. Just the 45-base CDR3 DNA is kept, in frame starting at base 1. Between the V and J ends, shortened by 6 bases and 4 bases respectively, the junction contains 18 bases. The CDR1 and CDR2 encoded by the germline V gene are MDHEN and SYDVKM. The sample belongs to a study of shared T cell receptors in the human thymus (dated by TCRdb to the early 2020s). For the study in its entirety: The study examined how self-reactive, shared T-cell receptor alpha chains are generated in the human thymus.

Library preparation used the immunoSEQ multiplex PCR assay. In its TCRdb copy, this immuneACCESS table keeps in-frame sequences only and misses some clones. Where compared with another copy, unresolved V genes explain less than half of these, and the others have no known cause. The sample table shows 500,000 to 850,000 clones, and around 87% are seen once. Roughly 0.0087% of the sample lies in the top ten. The sample also formed part of further work on human thymus T cells. As that second study puts it: In Finland, the donors were immunologically healthy infants who were having open corrective cardiac surgery for congenital heart defects. The thymus tissue came from surgical resects taken out during corrective cardiac surgery. Both the thymic and the peripheral blood repertoires appeared to show biased V and J gene segment usage. According to the related research, thymic TCR repertoires were highly overlapping among unrelated individuals. The study characterized TCR alpha and beta repertoires from fewer than 10 infant thymus samples and a few related peripheral blood samples. Donor ages ranging from roughly 7 to 250 days were recorded, and six or seven male and a couple of female infants were included in the cohort. After being mechanically released from the tissue, thymocytes were kept at -70 degrees C in pellets of about 8.5-32 million cells. A QIAsymphony instrument was used to extract genomic DNA from the frozen cell pellets. The immunoSEQ multiplex PCR assay was used to amplify the TCRB and TCRAD loci from a standardized amount of quality-controlled genomic DNA. The amplicons covered the V(D)J region and were long enough to include the CDR3 and to identify the V and J genes. The commercial immunoSEQ service was used to sequence amplicons on an Illumina platform. Primer bias and sequencing errors were corrected as previously described, and TCRAD and TCRB definitions were based on the IMGT database. Repertoires were analysed with immunoSEQ Analyzer 3.0 and VDJTools, covering basic statistics, V/J segment usage, diversity estimates, rarefaction and pairwise overlap. Diversity was estimated using the Chao1, ChaoE, Efron-Thisted, Shannon and inverse Simpson indices, and was also estimated on datasets down-sampled to the size of the smallest sample. Repertoire overlap was assessed by strict matching of CDR3 nucleotide sequence, V gene and J gene, and clustering was done by Jaccard-based multidimensional scaling. On average, thymus samples gave about 750,000 unique TCRB clonotypes, whereas blood samples gave 75,000 to 95,000.

The chain is encoded by TRBV28 joined to TRBJ1-2, and TRBD1 may be the D gene, going by 6 matching bases. The TCR comes from a boy younger than two with a congenital heart defect. Donor details come from another sample of the same person, matched by shared clones. Sequencing was performed on thymocytes. The encoded CDR3 is CASSVSGGLGYGYTF. The nucleotide sequence reads TGTGCCAGCAGCGTTAGTGGGGGCTTAGGCTATGGCTACACCTTC.